The present TCR beta chain was sequenced within a study of a mutant IDH1 vaccine in newly diagnosed glioma. Data came from immunoSEQ multiplex PCR; TCRdb stores just in-frame clones and leaves some out. The sample lists roughly 70,000 clones, approximately 84% occurring once. Stated time point: week 11, during vaccination. Mutant IDH1 20-mer peptide, at 300 ug, made up each vaccine dose, with topical imiquimod. Notes on this clone: Its specificity is not known.

The germline CDR1 and CDR2 sequences are SGDLS and YYNGEE. V dropped 4 bases and J dropped 7; count of bases not matched to a gene: 10. There are 15 residues in the CDR3. The material sequenced was PBMCs, taken from a glioma patient whose treatment included an IDH1 peptide vaccine. V gene TRBV9 combines with J gene TRBJ2-1; the match to TRBD2 covers 8 bases. The receptor's source is a woman between 45 and 65 years old with glioma. CDR3 nucleotides: TGTGCCAGCAGCCCCGGGGGGGGCAATATAAATGAGCAGTTCTTC. Encoded protein: CASSPGGGNINEQFF.